This paragraph covers one T cell receptor beta chain sequence. Its specificity is not known. The source of the sample is a study of cytomegalovirus exposure and HLA in healthy donors. General study results and limits: Compared with the approximately 700-donor mean, an Asian-associated ancestry cluster reportedly had fewer N-insertions, according to a later analysis. Follow-up analysis seemed to connect common viral pathogens with several of the most significant clusters identified. CMV antigen specificity was confirmed in vitro for three CMV-associated chains.

The CDR3 sequence is 16 residues long. Germline V gene data show CDR1 as LNHDA and CDR2 as SQIVND (reference sequence). Unmatched junction bases numbered 5, after V lost 3 bases and J lost 3 bases. Amplification used 60 Vbeta primers and 13 Jbeta primers. Only in-frame clones appear in the TCRdb table, and some are missing; sequencing was by immunoSEQ multiplex PCR. The sample lists 200,000 or so clones, 65% to 80% seen once, with roughly 16% in the top ten. The J gene is TRBJ2-1, the V gene TRBV19; 10 bases line up with TRBD2. What was sequenced was PBMCs. The clonotype comes from a man between 35 and 55 years old in good health and CMV-seronegative. CDR3 coding DNA: TGTGCCAGTAGTATTGCCCGGACTAGCGGCTACAATGAGCAGTTCTTC. Translating gives CASSIARTSGYNEQFF.